This TCR beta chain was observed in a study of blood T cell repertoires in COVID-19 (dated by TCRdb to the early 2020s). General notes on the study: Collaborator samples came from the United States, Italy and Spain and covered acute and convalescent phases of COVID-19. The samples were drawn from two sources: the first 160 participants of the ongoing ImmuneRACE study, and about 1,300 subjects contributed by 6 global collaborators. The repertoires were made available in a free public database intended to serve as a resource for research on the immune response to SARS-CoV-2. The prospective study material was composed of cDNA or gDNA derived from T cells, B-cell-depleted T cells, or PBMCs. Where available, HLA class I and class II types were obtained from metadata supplied by the sample provider rather than from assay-based typing. Sample metadata almost always included a de-identified subject ID, COVID-19 status, age in years and sex. The dataset comprised deeply sampled blood TCRbeta repertoires from subjects exposed to, actively infected with, or recovered from COVID-19. General study outcomes and caveats: The quantity of clinical and demographic metadata differed by source and by participant and was supplied without curation.

Comments on this clone: The antigen it recognizes is unknown. No much larger clonotype is one base removed from it; base qualities were not supplied.

TCRbeta CDR3 regions were amplified from genomic DNA by means of the immunoSEQ Assay, a bias-controlled multiplex PCR. From the authors' description of their analysis: The number of nucleated cells in each sample was estimated from the amplification of reference gene primers within the assay. To quantify the absolute abundance of each unique TCRbeta CDR3 rearrangement, sequence reads were collapsed and filtered. For each sample, productive Simpson clonality was calculated by taking the square root of Simpson's diversity index across productive rearrangements. Drawn from immuneACCESS, this table holds only the in-frame rearrangements with V and J called that TCRdb kept. Clones are partly lost; checked studies trace under half to an unresolved V gene and leave the rest unexplained. V, J and clone size were drawn from that table, and D and trimming were deduced from the DNA. For this sample the table gives around 260,000 clones, of which over 75% were detected only once. The ten largest clonotypes hold 3.5% to 5.5% of the sample.

Trimming removed 4 bases from V and 5 bases from J; the gene matches leave 5 bases unexplained. The CDR3, cysteine through phenylalanine, is 16 amino acids long. Only CDR3 DNA is held: 48 bases, read in frame from base 1. The germline V gene gives CDR1 as KGHDR and CDR2 as SFDVKD. In the prospective study, participants were about 18 to 100 years old, resided in under 30 geographic areas of the United States, and were enrolled through a virtual design. Cohort assignment in the prospective study relied on participant-reported clinical history from a screening survey and a study questionnaire. For ImmuneRACE Cohort 3, a participant was defined as recovered based on two consecutive negative NP/OP PCR tests, clearance by a healthcare professional, or resolution of symptoms. Each participant in the prospective study had whole blood, serum and a nasopharyngeal or oropharyngeal swab collected by mobile phlebotomists. Prospective study participants could optionally give additional blood draws and questionnaires over an approximately 2-month period. Blood samples from the prospective study were shipped frozen or at room temperature prior to DNA extraction.

The receptor comes from a woman aged 30 to 39 who had recovered from COVID-19. This chain is built from TRBV24-1 and TRBJ2-1; the central 12 bases match TRBD1. Sequencing used PBMCs or T cells enriched from blood (not recorded which). The CDR3 in this case is CATSDPGQGADNEQFF. The nucleotide sequence is TGTGCCACCAGTGACCCGGGACAGGGGGCCGACAATGAGCAGTTCTTC.